The 31 T cell receptor beta chains reported below all come from one sample, sequenced in a study of shared clonotypes between healthy human individuals. TCRdb's copy holds only in-frame clones and misses some; the assay was immunoSEQ multiplex PCR. The table has roughly 2.5 million clones, 90% to 95% seen once. The sequenced sample consisted of naive CD4+ T cells sorted from blood. Regarding subset: CD45RA+ positively selected. The receptors derive from a young man in good health.

This clone was seen a handful of times. The chain couples TRBV29-1 to TRBJ1-1; unclear D gene. The CDR3 runs to 11 residues. CDR1 is SQVTM and CDR2 is ANQGSEA in the germline V gene. Deletions cut 0 bases from V and 6 bases from J, with 5 bases between. CDR3 protein: CSVEDYPEAFF. CDR3 sequence (DNA): TGCAGCGTTGAAGATTATCCTGAAGCTTTCTTT.

The rearrangement links TRBV9 to TRBJ1-2; 10 positions match TRBD1. The junction had 4 bases not matched to a gene; V was cut back by 0 bases and J by 8 bases. Germline V CDR1 and CDR2: SGDLS, YYNGEE. This CDR3 spans 14 amino acids. CDR3 nucleotides: TGTGCCAGCAGCGTAGGGGACAGGGGACAGGGCTACACCTTC. The encoded protein is CASSVGDRGQGYTF.

The V gene is TRBV6-5, the J gene TRBJ1-2; 7 bases match TRBD1. Germline assignment: CDR1 MNHEY and CDR2 SVGAGI. V gave up 4 bases and J gave up 12 bases; unmatched junction bases: 11. The CDR3 sequence is 13 residues long. In DNA form, the CDR3 reads TGTGCCAGCAGTTCCCGACAGGGAAGGGGCCACACCTTC. It is translated as CASSSRQGRGHTF.

Of note for this clone: Other nucleotide sequences from this sample produce the same CDR3. This chain uses TRBV2 with TRBJ1-4; D uncertain. This CDR3 has 14 residues. V was clipped by 4 bases and J by 5 bases, with 11 bases between them. In germline, CDR1 is SNHLY, CDR2 FYNNEI. The CDR3 bases are TGTGCCAGCAGTGGTGGATCGTCGAATGAAAAACTGTTTTTT. Its protein product is CASSGGSSNEKLFF.

The gene calls are TRBV5-1 and TRBJ2-1; the match to TRBD2 covers 10 bases. V lost 9 bases and J lost 1; bases outside the gene matches: 7. Germline loops: CDR1 SGHRS, CDR2 YFSETQ. This CDR3 region has 15 residues. The CDR3: CATSSSGGSYNEQFF. Here the CDR3 DNA reads TGCGCCACATCCTCTAGCGGGGGATCCTACAATGAGCAGTTCTTC.

This chain connects TRBV11-3 to TRBJ1-6; D is uncertain. The CDR3 totals 11 residues. Germline CDR1 SGHNT, CDR2 YENEEA. The ends were cut back, 6 bases at V and 4 bases at J, with 1 base in the middle. CDR3 DNA sequence: TGTGCCAGCAGTTATAATTCACCCCTCCACTTT. Amino acids: CASSYNSPLHF.

The chain has TRBV7-2 and TRBJ1-1; 7 bases map to TRBD1. Trimming removed 5 bases from V and 11 bases from J; junction bases left unmatched: 14. CDR1 and CDR2 (germline): SGHTA, FQGNSA. The CDR3 extends over 14 amino acids. CDR3 in amino acids: CASSRNVQGNYAFF. The CDR3 nucleotides are TGTGCCAGCAGCCGTAATGTACAGGGGAATTACGCTTTCTTT.

The CDR3, as DNA: TGTGCCAGCAGCCCGGGGCCTAGCGGGGGCCGCCAAGAGACCCAGTACTTC. The encoded protein is CASSPGPSGGRQETQYF. This chain joins TRBV11-2 and TRBJ2-5, with 10 bases aligning to TRBD2. Trimming at V came to 5 bases and at J to 1 base, leaving 10 bases not matched to a gene. Looked up from germline, CDR1 is SGHAT and CDR2 is FQNNGV. The CDR3 has 17 amino acids.

The chain uses TRBV2 and TRBJ2-3; 7 bases are a match to TRBD2. Germline V CDR1 and CDR2: SNHLY, FYNNEI. The CDR3 extends over 16 amino acids. V trimming: 4 bases; J trimming: 0 bases; junction bases outside the gene matches: 7. The CDR3 nucleotides read TGTGCCAGCAGTGTCCAAGCGGGGACTAGCACAGATACGCAGTATTTT. Amino acid sequence: CASSVQAGTSTDTQYF. Full variable domain (remainder filled in from reference TRBV2 and TRBJ2-3): EPEVTQTPSHQVTQMGQEVILRCVPISNHLYFYWYRQILGQKVEFLVSFYNNEISEKSEIFDDQFSVERPDGSNFTLKIRSTKLEDSAMYFCASSVQAGTSTDTQYFGPGTRLTVL.

V gene TRBV30 combines with J gene TRBJ1-5; tentatively, D is TRBD1 (5 bases). V was clipped by 0 bases and J by 2 bases, with 14 bases between them. CDR1 is GTSNPN and CDR2 is SVGIG in the germline V gene (reference sequence). This CDR3 comprises 16 residues. Here the CDR3 DNA reads TGTGCCTGGAGTGTCCGGGGGGATCTAGGCAATCAGCCCCAGCATTTT. Translation: CAWSVRGDLGNQPQHF.

V is TRBV6-5 and J is TRBJ2-1; 7 bases agree with TRBD2. This CDR3 contains 14 residues. The trim removed 7 bases at V and 7 bases at J, leaving 10 bases unmatched. CDR1 and CDR2 (germline): MNHEY, SVGAGI. The CDR3 coding sequence is TGTGCCAGCACCCCTGGCGGGAGTAGAAATGAGCAGTTCTTC. This gives the protein CASTPGGSRNEQFF.

The V and J genes are TRBV7-2 and TRBJ1-2; D is unresolved. Trimming pared 6 bases from V and 5 bases from J, leaving 10 bases between. Germline CDR1 is SGHTA and CDR2 is FQGNSA. CDR3 length equals 12 residues. The CDR3 DNA reads TGTGCCAGCAGTCGACCGCTATATGGCTACACCTTC. It specifies CASSRPLYGYTF.

The chain uses TRBV5-4 and TRBJ1-4; perhaps TRBD1 as D (5 bases). Germline V gene sequence: CDR1 SGHNT, CDR2 YYREEE (reference sequence). The V gene lost 1 base and the J gene lost 4 bases, with 17 bases spanning the gap. CDR3 length equals 17 residues. Here the CDR3 reads CASSLRGEGAVNEKLFF. CDR3 nucleotides: TGTGCCAGCAGCTTGCGAGGAGAAGGGGCAGTTAATGAAAAACTGTTTTTT.

The chain joins TRBV13 to TRBJ2-7, with D possibly being TRBD2 (6 bases). CDR3 length: 12 residues. V lost 4 bases to trimming and J lost 5 bases, with 9 bases between them. Germline CDR1 reads PRHDT; CDR2 reads FYEKMQ (reference sequence). This CDR3 is CASSSGSNEQYF. Written as DNA, the CDR3 is TGTGCCAGCAGCTCCGGGAGTAACGAGCAGTACTTC.

This clone has only one observation. This chain joins TRBV4-3 and TRBJ2-7; D is ambiguous. The CDR3 totals 16 residues. V shed 0 bases and J shed 4 bases, with 16 bases lying between them. Germline values: CDR1 LGHNA, CDR2 YSLEER. CDR3 amino acids: CASSQDGGTVNYEQYF. DNA of the CDR3: TGCGCCAGCAGCCAAGATGGCGGAACAGTTAATTACGAGCAGTACTTC.

The chain carries TRBV5-1 and TRBJ1-4; tentative D call: TRBD1 (6 bases). Per germline, CDR1 SGHRS and CDR2 YFSETQ. The CDR3 sequence is 15 residues long. The ends were cut back, 4 bases at V and 2 bases at J, with 12 bases in the middle. CDR3 protein: CASSVTGYTNEKLFF. CDR3 DNA sequence: TGCGCCAGCAGCGTAACAGGGTACACTAATGAAAAACTGTTTTTT.

The chain has TRBV7-2 and TRBJ2-5; weak D call: TRBD2 (5 bases). Germline V lookup: CDR1 SGHTA, CDR2 FQGNSA. The CDR3 has 13 amino acids. Trimming left V 5 bases short and J 5 bases short, with 12 bases between. The CDR3 region has the DNA TGTGCCAGCAGCCCCTATAGCGTGGAGACCCAGTACTTC. It translates to CASSPYSVETQYF.

The chain employs TRBV5-6 and TRBJ1-1; the D gene is possibly TRBD1 (5 bases). The CDR3 runs to 15 residues. CDR1 is SGHDT, CDR2 YYEEEE, per germline. V gave up 0 bases and J gave up 5 bases, with 14 bases separating them. CDR3 sequence (DNA): TGTGCCAGCAGCTTGGTGGGTCAGGGATGGACTGAAGCTTTCTTT. Protein product: CASSLVGQGWTEAFF.

The rearrangement links TRBV18 to TRBJ2-7; 9 bases are shared with TRBD1. With V trimmed by 1 base and J by 4 bases, 5 bases remained unmatched. This CDR3 has 15 residues. Germline values: CDR1 KGHSH, CDR2 LQKENI. The CDR3 loop reads CASSPRGQGVYEQYF. As DNA, the CDR3 is TGTGCCAGCTCACCACGGGGACAGGGAGTGTACGAGCAGTACTTC.

The chain carries TRBV6-5 and TRBJ1-1, with D perhaps matching TRBD1 (5 bases). This CDR3 is built from 12 residues. V lost 6 bases to trimming and J lost 4 bases, with 9 bases between them. Germline V gene sequence: CDR1 MNHEY, CDR2 SVGAGI. The CDR3 protein is CASRGGGTEAFF. CDR3 in DNA: TGTGCCAGCAGGGGCGGGGGCACTGAAGCTTTCTTT.

The genes are TRBV5-1 and TRBJ2-5; 16 bases are a match to TRBD2. Germline-derived CDR1 and CDR2 are SGHRS and YFSETQ. The CDR3 length is 18 residues. The V and J ends lost 4 bases and 4 bases, in that order; junction bases with no gene match: 10. CDR3 bases: TGCGCCAGCAGCCCGGGACTAGCGGGGGGGCCCCTTCGAGAGACCCAGTACTTC. Protein product: CASSPGLAGGPLRETQYF.

The V and J genes are TRBV5-1 and TRBJ1-5; 8 nucleotides match TRBD1. J lost 0 bases, V lost 4 bases, and 6 bases had no gene match. The CDR3 totals 16 residues. CDR1 is SGHRS, CDR2 YFSETQ, per germline. CDR3: CASSPGQGHSNQPQHF. The CDR3 region has the DNA TGCGCCAGCAGCCCAGGACAGGGCCATAGCAATCAGCCCCAGCATTTT.

This clone was seen only once. This sequence joins TRBV19 and TRBJ2-5; no clear D gene. The CDR3 runs 13 residues. Trimming pared 4 bases from V and 0 bases from J, leaving 6 bases between. Per the germline V gene, CDR1 is LNHDA and CDR2 is SQIVND (reference sequence). CDR3 protein: CASSTADQETQYF. CDR3 coding DNA: TGTGCCAGTAGTACTGCAGACCAAGAGACCCAGTACTTC.

The rearrangement uses TRBV10-3 and TRBJ2-7; D is unclear. V was cut by 4 bases and J by 0 bases, with 7 bases left in between. The CDR3 extends over 13 amino acids. Germline V gene sequence: CDR1 ENHRY, CDR2 SYGVKD. The CDR3 is CAISVLSSYEQYF. The CDR3 region has the DNA TGTGCCATCAGTGTTTTAAGCTCCTACGAGCAGTACTTC.

The rearrangement links TRBV5-1 to TRBJ1-4; a possible D gene is TRBD1 (6 bases). The CDR3 is 14 residues long. V was cut by 4 bases and J by 3 bases, with 10 bases left in between. The V gene's germline CDR1 is SGHRS and CDR2 YFSETQ. The CDR3 coding sequence is TGCGCCAGCAGCCACAGGGCAGCTAATGAAAAACTGTTTTTT. It codes for CASSHRAANEKLFF. Looking up the rest from reference TRBV5-1 and TRBJ1-4 gives the full variable domain: KAGVTQTPRYLIKTRGQQVTLSCSPISGHRSVSWYQQTPGQGLQFLFEYFSETQRNKGNFPGRFSGRQFSNSRSEMNVSTLELGDSALYLCASSHRAANEKLFFGSGTQLSVL.

This chain connects TRBV5-6 to TRBJ1-5, with TRBD1 identical over 9 bases. The junction had 5 bases not matched to a gene; V was cut back by 2 bases and J by 5 bases. The germline gives CDR1 SGHDT, CDR2 YYEEEE. The CDR3 runs to 15 residues. The CDR3, as DNA: TGTGCCAGCAGCTTATCGGACAGGGGCCATCAGCCCCAGCATTTT. Translating gives CASSLSDRGHQPQHF. Variable domain in full (rest from reference TRBV5-6 and TRBJ1-5): DAGVTQSPTHLIKTRGQQVTLRCSPKSGHDTVSWYQQALGQGPQFIFQYYEEEERQRGNFPDRFSGHQFPNYSSELNVNALLLGDSALYLCASSLSDRGHQPQHFGDGTRLSIL.

The chain combines TRBV6-1 with TRBJ2-7; TRBD1 aligns across 10 bases. This CDR3 is built from 14 residues. The germline V gene has CDR1 MNHNS and CDR2 SASEGT. Losses at the gene ends were 7 bases for V and 4 bases for J; bases not matched to a gene: 7. Here the CDR3 reads CASNGDRGIYEQYF. The CDR3 DNA follows: TGTGCCAGCAATGGGGACAGGGGCATTTACGAGCAGTACTTC.

The chain links TRBV6-5 to TRBJ2-5, with D perhaps TRBD1 (5 bases). V was cut by 5 bases and J by 9 bases, with 13 bases left in between. In germline, CDR1 is MNHEY, CDR2 SVGAGI. This CDR3 comprises 12 residues. The CDR3 DNA reads TGTGCCAGCAGTCAGGCCTTAGGGGCCCAGTACTTC. Protein product: CASSQALGAQYF.

This sequence joins TRBV30 and TRBJ2-7; D perhaps matches TRBD1 (6 bases). This CDR3 has 13 residues. Trimming removed 1 base at V and 7 bases at J, with 14 bases between. The germline V gene encodes CDR1 GTSNPN and CDR2 SVGIG (reference sequence). The CDR3 is CAWSAGTYSEQYF. Here the CDR3 DNA reads TGTGCCTGGAGTGCCGGGACATACTCGGAGCAGTACTTC.

The chain combines TRBV6-5 with TRBJ1-2, with 10 bases aligning to TRBD1. Germline V lookup: CDR1 MNHEY, CDR2 SVGAGI. The V and J ends lost 6 bases and 8 bases, in that order; junction bases with no gene match: 12. The CDR3 covers 15 residues. The CDR3 here is CASSTGGTGASGYTF. The CDR3 region has the DNA TGTGCCAGCAGCACCGGAGGGACAGGGGCGTCGGGCTACACCTTC.

V and J are TRBV25-1 and TRBJ2-1; D is perhaps TRBD1 or TRBD2 (5 bases each). Trimming removed 3 bases at V and 7 bases at J, with 16 bases between. The CDR3 contains 15 residues. Germline values: CDR1 MGHDK, CDR2 SYGVNS. This CDR3 is CASSDPGTPRNEQFF. CDR3 coding DNA: TGTGCCAGCAGTGATCCGGGGACCCCTCGGAATGAGCAGTTCTTC.